Each of the 24 T cell receptor beta chains below was sequenced from the same sample in a study of cytomegalovirus exposure and HLA in healthy donors (dated by TCRdb to between 2016 and 2019). The method behind the library was the immunoSEQ multiplex PCR assay. The multiplex PCR relied on a mix of 60 forward primers for TCR Vbeta segments and 13 reverse primers for TCR Jbeta segments. What TCRdb holds here is the immuneACCESS table cut down to in-frame rearrangements. Part of the clones is not present; checked against another copy, under half of the missing clones reflect an unresolved V gene, and the others are unexplained. This sample is represented by about 160,000 clones; approximately 83% of them were singletons. The biggest ten clones account for about 1.4% of the sample. Sequencing was done on a sample of PBMCs. The receptors stem from a woman aged 18-35 years in good health and CMV-seronegative.

The CDR3 DNA reads TGTGCCAGCAGCTTAGAATACAGGGGCTATGGCTACACCTTC. Protein product: CASSLEYRGYGYTF. This chain links TRBV7-2 with TRBJ1-2; 7 bases are shared with TRBD1. CDR1 is SGHTA, CDR2 FQGNSA, per germline. V was clipped by 1 base and J by 4 bases; unmatched bases: 3. CDR3 size: 14 residues.

This clone was seen a few times. The chain joins TRBV5-5 to TRBJ2-7; D may be TRBD1 (5 bases). Germline V lookup: CDR1 SGHKS, CDR2 YYEKEE (reference sequence). This CDR3 has 15 residues. V was clipped by 7 bases and J by 0 bases, with 17 bases between them. DNA of the CDR3: TGTGCCAGCGATGAACAGGTCCCGAGCTCCTACGAGCAGTACTTC. This codes for CASDEQVPSSYEQYF.

V and J are TRBV7-6 and TRBJ1-3, with a weak D call TRBD1 (6 bases). V dropped 6 bases and J dropped 2 bases, with 11 bases sitting between them. The CDR3 length is 14 residues. Germline V lookup: CDR1 SGHVS, CDR2 FNYEAQ. The CDR3: CASRGTQTGNTIYF. CDR3 bases: TGTGCCAGCAGAGGGACACAAACTGGAAACACCATATATTTT.

The chain combines TRBV6-5 with TRBJ1-2, with D maybe TRBD1 (6 bases). This CDR3 comprises 14 residues. Germline assignment: CDR1 MNHEY and CDR2 SVGAGI. V lost 2 bases to trimming and J lost 8 bases, with 15 bases between them. The CDR3: CASSYQGGPPGYTF. The CDR3 bases are TGTGCCAGCAGTTACCAAGGGGGACCCCCGGGCTACACCTTC.

CDR3 bases: TGTGCCAGCAGTGAACGCGGACAGACTAATGAAAAACTGTTTTTT. Residues: CASSERGQTNEKLFF. The chain has TRBV2 and TRBJ1-4, with a weak D call TRBD1 (6 bases). The CDR3 runs 15 residues. The germline gives CDR1 SNHLY, CDR2 FYNNEI. Trimming took off 2 bases at V and 2 bases at J, with 9 bases between the two ends.

This chain connects TRBV10-3 to TRBJ1-3; 9 bases are shared with TRBD1. V was pared by 8 bases and J by 0 bases, with 14 bases of the junction left unmatched. CDR3 length: 18 residues. CDR1 is ENHRY, CDR2 SYGVKD, per germline. CDR3 protein: CAIATSSGQGFSGNTIYF. The CDR3 DNA reads TGTGCCATCGCAACATCATCGGGACAGGGCTTCTCTGGAAACACCATATATTTT.

This clone was picked up one time. The V and J genes are TRBV19 and TRBJ1-2; D possibly corresponds to TRBD1 (6 bases). Germline CDR1 LNHDA, CDR2 SQIVND (reference sequence). The CDR3 runs 16 residues. Trimming left V 0 bases short and J 3 bases short, with 14 bases between. Written as DNA, the CDR3 is TGTGCCAGTAGTATAGATGGGCAGGGGTTGTACTATGGCTACACCTTC. Its translation: CASSIDGQGLYYGYTF.

This rearrangement joins TRBV27 to TRBJ1-5; D call uncertain. Per germline, CDR1 MNHEY and CDR2 SMNVEV (reference sequence). V was trimmed by 2 bases and J by 7 bases, leaving 15 bases between them. This CDR3 spans 15 amino acids. CDR3 in DNA: TGTGCCAGCAGTTTAAGTCCCTTGGCAAACCAGCCCCAGCATTTT. Encoded protein: CASSLSPLANQPQHF.

About this clone itself: The sample carries other DNA sequences with the same CDR3. The chain combines TRBV5-1 with TRBJ1-4; TRBD1 agrees at 7 bases. Germline lookup yields CDR1 SGHRS and CDR2 YFSETQ. The trim removed 4 bases at V and 0 bases at J, leaving 3 bases unmatched. The length of the CDR3 is 15 residues. The CDR3 DNA is TGCGCCAGCAGCCCAGGGGGGTCAACTAATGAAAAACTGTTTTTT. Amino acid sequence: CASSPGGSTNEKLFF.

This chain joins TRBV9 and TRBJ1-1; a weak D match, TRBD1 (6 bases). The CDR3 runs 14 residues. Trimming cost V 0 bases and J 5 bases, with 11 bases left between them. Germline values: CDR1 SGDLS, CDR2 YYNGEE. In DNA, the CDR3 is TGTGCCAGCAGCGTAGAAGGCAGGGGTACTGAAGCTTTCTTT. Protein product: CASSVEGRGTEAFF. The full variable domain, in which reference TRBV9 and TRBJ1-1 provide the parts outside the CDR3, is DSGVTQTPKHLITATGQRVTLRCSPRSGDLSVYWYQQSLDQGLQFLIQYYNGEERAKGNILERFSAQQFPDLHSELNLSSLELGDSALYFCASSVEGRGTEAFFGQGTRLTVV.

The rearrangement uses TRBV19 and TRBJ2-7, with 7 bases aligning to TRBD1. The CDR3 is 14 amino acids. Germline CDR1 and CDR2: LNHDA and SQIVND (reference sequence). The ends lost 3 bases at V and 3 bases at J; junction bases unmatched: 5. The CDR3: CASSIADRDYEQYF. DNA for the CDR3: TGTGCCAGTAGTATCGCTGACAGGGACTACGAGCAGTACTTC. The variable domain in full, completed from reference TRBV19 and TRBJ2-7, reads DGGITQSPKYLFRKEGQNVTLSCEQNLNHDAMYWYRQDPGQGLRLIYYSQIVNDFQKGDIAEGYSVSREKKESFPLTVTSAQKNPTAFYLCASSIADRDYEQYFGPGTRLTVT.

The chain recombines TRBV18 with TRBJ2-1; 9 bases align to TRBD1. This CDR3 has 14 residues. V gave up 5 bases and J gave up 6 bases; unmatched junction bases: 5. Per the germline V gene, CDR1 is KGHSH and CDR2 is LQKENI. Here the CDR3 reads CASSVGTGINEQFF. As DNA, the CDR3 is TGTGCCAGCTCAGTAGGGACAGGGATCAATGAGCAGTTCTTC.

This sequence joins TRBV30 and TRBJ2-7, with 9 bases that match TRBD1. This CDR3 has 14 amino acids. With 5 bases clipped from V and 4 bases from J, the junction kept 9 bases outside the gene matches. Germline V lookup: CDR1 GTSNPN, CDR2 SVGIG (reference sequence). CDR3 in amino acids: CAWRNRGRKYEQYF. CDR3 in DNA: TGTGCCTGGCGAAACAGGGGGCGCAAGTACGAGCAGTACTTC.

The rearrangement joins TRBV27 to TRBJ2-6; maybe TRBD1 (5 bases). CDR1 MNHEY and CDR2 SMNVEV come from the germline V gene (reference sequence). This CDR3 region has 15 residues. V was trimmed by 2 bases and J by 3 bases, leaving 8 bases between them. The CDR3 nucleotides read TGTGCCAGCAGTTTAGCAGGGCTTGGGGCCAACGTCCTGACTTTC. It yields the protein CASSLAGLGANVLTF.

The chain carries TRBV6-6 and TRBJ2-7, with TRBD2 as a possible D gene (6 bases). This CDR3 has 15 amino acids. V lost 7 bases to trimming and J lost 3 bases, with 19 bases between them. Germline loops: CDR1 MNHNY, CDR2 SVGAGI (reference sequence). The CDR3 DNA reads TGTGCCAGCACCTCTCCGGGACTGGATTTCTACGAGCAGTACTTC. It translates to CASTSPGLDFYEQYF.

The J gene is TRBJ2-5, the V gene TRBV19, with TRBD2 matching over 10 bases. The end of the DNA aligns better with TRBJ2-7, so the J call may be wrong. The CDR3 is 18 amino acids. Germline V gives CDR1 LNHDA, CDR2 SQIVND (reference sequence). The DNA for the CDR3 is TGTGCCAGTAGTATATCGGTGTTGAGGACTAGCGGATCCTACGAGCAGTACTTC. Protein: CASSISVLRTSGSYEQYF.

This clone was seen just once. The chain has TRBV11-1 and TRBJ2-3; TRBD2 aligns across 8 bases. Per the germline V gene, CDR1 is SGHAT and CDR2 is FQDESV (reference sequence). The V segment lost 5 bases and the J segment 2 bases; nucleotides outside the gene matches: 3. This CDR3 region has 14 residues. The CDR3 DNA reads as TGTGCCAGCAGCCGCGGGGGGAACACAGATACGCAGTATTTT. This gives the protein CASSRGGNTDTQYF.

In DNA form, the CDR3 reads TGTGCCAGCAGCGTAGATAGCACCTACGAGCAGTACTTC. Protein: CASSVDSTYEQYF. V usage is TRBV9 and J usage is TRBJ2-7; D gene uncertain. The CDR3 extends over 13 amino acids. V was shortened by 0 bases and J by 2 bases, with 6 bases between the two germline ends. The germline V gene has CDR1 SGDLS and CDR2 YYNGEE. The entire variable domain, with the rest obtained from reference TRBV9 and TRBJ2-7, is as follows: DSGVTQTPKHLITATGQRVTLRCSPRSGDLSVYWYQQSLDQGLQFLIQYYNGEERAKGNILERFSAQQFPDLHSELNLSSLELGDSALYFCASSVDSTYEQYFGPGTRLTVT.

In this sample, this clone turned up a few times. This rearrangement joins TRBV19 to TRBJ2-7; TRBD1 might be the D (6 bases). CDR3 length: 14 amino acids. Germline lookup yields CDR1 LNHDA and CDR2 SQIVND (reference sequence). V lost 2 bases, J lost 0 bases, and 8 bases lay in between. The CDR3 protein is CASSILQGSYEQYF. The DNA of the CDR3 is TGTGCCAGTAGTATACTACAGGGCTCCTACGAGCAGTACTTC.

This chain uses TRBV18 with TRBJ2-1; D not certain. The CDR3 contains 13 residues. The V gene's germline CDR1 is KGHSH and CDR2 LQKENI. V lost 2 bases and J lost 4, with 6 bases in between. The CDR3 sequence is CASSPTPYNEQFF. The CDR3 coding sequence is TGTGCCAGCTCACCAACACCTTACAATGAGCAGTTCTTC.

This clone was detected a few times. The gene calls are TRBV25-1 and TRBJ2-1, with TRBD1 as a possible D gene (5 bases). V was shortened by 3 bases and J by 1 base, with 19 bases between the two germline ends. The length of the CDR3 is 18 residues. Germline CDR1 reads MGHDK; CDR2 reads SYGVNS. CDR3: CASSDIPVTALSYNEQFF. CDR3 bases: TGTGCCAGCAGTGATATACCGGTGACAGCCTTATCCTACAATGAGCAGTTCTTC.

The rearrangement uses TRBV18 and TRBJ2-7; a weak D match, TRBD1 (6 bases). Germline V gene data show CDR1 as KGHSH and CDR2 as LQKENI. The CDR3 length is 13 residues. The V and J ends lost 3 bases and 3 bases respectively, with 9 bases between them. CDR3: CASSPRTDYEQYF. The CDR3 nucleotides are TGTGCCAGCTCACCTCGGACAGACTACGAGCAGTACTTC.

The chain carries TRBV25-1 and TRBJ1-1; TRBD1 aligns across 12 bases. Germline lookup yields CDR1 MGHDK and CDR2 SYGVNS. The CDR3 is 15 amino acids. V lost 5 bases and J lost 0; bases outside the gene matches: 1. CDR3: CASSRDRGLNTEAFF. The CDR3 DNA follows: TGTGCCAGCAGTCGGGACAGGGGGCTGAACACTGAAGCTTTCTTT.

To note about this clone: An end of the junction does not agree with germline; a read error may underlie this. V gene TRBV7-9 combines with J gene TRBJ2-7; D is possibly TRBD2 (6 bases). This CDR3 spans 15 amino acids. Looked up from germline, CDR1 is SEHNR and CDR2 is FQNEAQ (reference sequence). The CDR3 spells CSSSLLRGLAYEQYF. The CDR3 DNA follows: TGTTCCAGCAGCTTATTGCGGGGACTCGCCTACGAGCAGTACTTC.